The 23 T cell receptor beta chains in this list originate from one sample, sequenced in a study of cytotoxic CD8 clonotypes in ibrutinib-treated CLL. Clones were sequenced by immunoSEQ multiplex PCR, and TCRdb holds only the in-frame ones, with some missing. The sample lists about 120,000 clones; under 70% were seen once. This specimen was PBMCs, taken after 24 months of ibrutinib treatment. The source is a human donor with chronic lymphocytic leukemia.

The CDR3 reads CASFPVGTGVSQYF. The CDR3 DNA sequence: TGTGCCAGCTTCCCTGTAGGGACCGGGGTGTCCCAGTACTTC. The V call is TRBV28, the J call TRBJ2-5; D may be TRBD1 or TRBD2 (5 bases each). The germline CDR1 and CDR2 sequences are MDHEN and SYDVKM. The CDR3 consists of 14 residues. V lost 8 bases and J lost 9, with 22 bases in between.

Regarding this clone: Different DNA sequences within this sample yield the same CDR3. The chain employs TRBV30 and TRBJ2-7; D ambiguous. V lost 0 bases, J lost 7 bases, and 7 bases lay in between. Germline-derived CDR1 and CDR2 are GTSNPN and SVGIG (reference sequence). CDR3 length equals 11 residues. The CDR3 protein is CAWSVGGEQYF. The CDR3 DNA sequence: TGTGCCTGGAGTGTAGGTGGAGAGCAGTACTTC.

The chain links TRBV7-8 to TRBJ1-1, with 7 positions matching TRBD1. Germline V CDR1 and CDR2: SGHVS, FQNEAQ. This CDR3 is built from 14 residues. V was clipped by 5 bases and J by 4 bases; unmatched bases: 7. CDR3 DNA sequence: TGTGCCAGCAGCCCCCGGGACAGACTCACTGAAGCTTTCTTT. Protein product: CASSPRDRLTEAFF. Filled out from reference TRBV7-8 and TRBJ1-1, the complete variable domain reads GAGVSQSPRYKVAKRGQDVALRCDPISGHVSLFWYQQALGQGPEFLTYFQNEAQLDKSGLPSDRFFAERPEGSVSTLKIQRTQQEDSAVYLCASSPRDRLTEAFFGQGTRLTVV.

The chain links TRBV5-6 to TRBJ2-5, with D possibly being TRBD2 (6 bases). V lost 0 bases to trimming and J lost 2 bases, with 14 bases between them. The length of the CDR3 is 16 residues. Per germline, CDR1 SGHDT and CDR2 YYEEEE. In DNA, the CDR3 is TGTGCCAGCAGCTTGGGACGGGGGACGAATCAAGAGACCCAGTACTTC. It is translated as CASSLGRGTNQETQYF.

The chain links TRBV5-1 to TRBJ2-2; D not certain. CDR1 and CDR2 from the germline V gene are SGHRS and YFSETQ. The length of the CDR3 is 19 residues. V was shortened by 2 bases and J by 4 bases, with 24 bases between the two germline ends. CDR3 in amino acids: CASSFRPTPARIGTGELFF. The CDR3 DNA follows: TGCGCCAGCAGCTTCAGGCCCACTCCAGCCCGTATTGGCACCGGGGAGCTGTTTTTT.

V is TRBV19 and J is TRBJ2-2, with D perhaps TRBD1 (5 bases). Trimming stripped 3 bases from V and 7 bases from J, with 9 bases between. The germline V gene has CDR1 LNHDA and CDR2 SQIVND (reference sequence). This CDR3 has 13 residues. For the CDR3, the DNA is TGTGCCAGTAGTATTGGGGCGGTCGGGGAGCTGTTTTTT. Translated, it gives CASSIGAVGELFF.

This clone was seen a few times. The V gene is TRBV5-1, the J gene TRBJ1-2, with TRBD1 matching 7 bases. Germline trimming cut 4 bases from V and 2 bases from J; bases unmatched to any gene: 8. CDR1 is SGHRS and CDR2 is YFSETQ in the germline V gene. CDR3 length: 15 residues. The CDR3: CASSMTGFSNYGYTF. The CDR3 DNA reads TGCGCCAGCAGCATGACAGGGTTCTCCAACTATGGCTACACCTTC. Full variable domain (missing parts from reference TRBV5-1 and TRBJ1-2): KAGVTQTPRYLIKTRGQQVTLSCSPISGHRSVSWYQQTPGQGLQFLFEYFSETQRNKGNFPGRFSGRQFSNSRSEMNVSTLELGDSALYLCASSMTGFSNYGYTFGSGTRLTVV.

There are a few counts of this clone. J is TRBJ1-5 and V is TRBV30, with D possibly matching TRBD1 (6 bases). V gave up 1 base and J gave up 2 bases, with 12 bases separating them. The CDR3 is 15 residues long. Per the germline V gene, CDR1 is GTSNPN and CDR2 is SVGIG (reference sequence). CDR3 nucleotide sequence: TGTGCCTGGAGTGCCACTGCAGGGGGCAATCAGCCCCAGCATTTT. It codes for CAWSATAGGNQPQHF.

This sequence joins TRBV11-2 and TRBJ1-6, with 9 bases matching TRBD1. After removal of 5 bases from V and 6 bases from J, the junction contained 8 bases not matched to a gene. The CDR3 has 16 residues. Germline V lookup: CDR1 SGHAT, CDR2 FQNNGV. The CDR3 DNA reads as TGTGCCAGCAGCCCCTCCGGGACAGGGTCTAATTCACCCCTCCACTTT. Its protein product is CASSPSGTGSNSPLHF.

The J gene is TRBJ2-7, the V gene TRBV9, with D hard to call. This CDR3 has 15 residues. Per germline, CDR1 SGDLS and CDR2 YYNGEE. V gave up 1 base and J gave up 3 bases, with 14 bases separating them. CDR3 region: CASSVKPGPNYEQYF. Here the CDR3 DNA reads TGTGCCAGCAGCGTAAAACCGGGCCCTAACTACGAGCAGTACTTC.

The CDR3 here is CASSLRMNTEAFF. CDR3 nucleotides: TGTGCCAGCAGTTTAAGGATGAACACTGAAGCTTTCTTT. The chain employs TRBV27 and TRBJ1-1, with D unresolved. This CDR3 contains 13 residues. The germline gives CDR1 MNHEY, CDR2 SMNVEV (reference sequence). Trimming removed 2 bases from V and 0 bases from J, with 4 bases in between.

The chain recombines TRBV11-1 with TRBJ2-7; 9 nucleotides match TRBD2. The junction had 0 bases not matched to a gene; V was cut back by 1 base and J by 2 bases. CDR1 and CDR2 from the germline V gene are SGHAT and FQDESV (reference sequence). There are 14 residues in the CDR3. The CDR3, as DNA: TGTGCCAGCAGCTTAGTAGCGGGGGCCTACGAGCAGTACTTC. Translation gives CASSLVAGAYEQYF.

This rearrangement joins TRBV27 to TRBJ2-7; TRBD1 matches at 9 bases. This CDR3 has 15 residues. J was trimmed by 2 bases and V by 5 bases; bases with no gene match: 7. Per germline, CDR1 MNHEY and CDR2 SMNVEV (reference sequence). CDR3 amino acids: CASSPLGQGTYEQYF. DNA of the CDR3: TGTGCCAGCAGTCCCCTGGGACAGGGAACCTACGAGCAGTACTTC.

The chain is built from TRBV18 and TRBJ1-5; TRBD1 agrees at 7 bases. V lost 8 bases to trimming and J lost 4 bases; unmatched junction nucleotides: 5. The germline V gene encodes CDR1 KGHSH and CDR2 LQKENI. This CDR3 has 13 amino acids. This chain's CDR3 is CASRTGDNQPQHF. CDR3 in DNA: TGTGCCAGCCGCACAGGGGATAATCAGCCCCAGCATTTT.

The chain joins TRBV28 to TRBJ1-1; no clear D gene. Germline CDR1 MDHEN, CDR2 SYDVKM. V lost 3 bases to trimming and J lost 1 base, with 6 bases between them. The CDR3 is 13 residues long. The CDR3 DNA is TGTGCCAGCAGTTTGCGGGGGAACACTGAAGCTTTCTTT. Amino acids: CASSLRGNTEAFF.

This clone has more than one count but fewer than ten. The same CDR3 also results from other DNA sequences found in this sample. The V call is TRBV6-6, the J call TRBJ2-7; 8 nucleotides match TRBD1. V gave up 4 bases and J gave up 4 bases; unmatched junction bases: 3. The V gene's germline CDR1 is MNHNY and CDR2 SVGAGI (reference sequence). This CDR3 has 13 amino acids. CDR3 in amino acids: CASSSGTGYEQYF. CDR3 bases: TGTGCCAGCAGTTCCGGGACAGGTTACGAGCAGTACTTC.

The chain couples TRBV4-2 to TRBJ1-3; no clear D gene. CDR1 is LGHNA, CDR2 YNFKEQ, per germline. CDR3 length equals 12 residues. V lost 10 bases and J 1 base, leaving 8 bases between the germline ends. In DNA form, the CDR3 reads TGTGCCACCCGGACTTCTGGAAACACCATATATTTT. This codes for CATRTSGNTIYF.

The CDR3 DNA follows: TGTGCCAGCAGTGAATCTGGACAGGGTTGGTTTTCGAACACTGAAGCTTTCTTT. Residues: CASSESGQGWFSNTEAFF. The chain employs TRBV25-1 and TRBJ1-1, with 8 bases identical to TRBD1. The CDR3 has 18 residues. CDR1 is MGHDK, CDR2 SYGVNS, per germline. V shed 1 base and J 1 base; nucleotides not matched to a gene: 11.

The chain carries TRBV28 and TRBJ1-2; D unresolved. The CDR3 is made up of 13 amino acids. Trimming took 6 bases from V and 8 from J, leaving 16 bases between them. Per the germline V gene, CDR1 is MDHEN and CDR2 is SYDVKM. Written as DNA, the CDR3 is TGTGCCAGCAGCCTCGTGGGCCAGAACGGCTACACCTTC. Protein: CASSLVGQNGYTF.

V gene TRBV15 combines with J gene TRBJ2-2; 8 bases fit TRBD2. Germline-derived CDR1 and CDR2 are LNHNV and YYDKDF (reference sequence). V lost 8 bases to trimming and J lost 5 bases; unmatched junction nucleotides: 4. This CDR3 has 13 residues. Here the CDR3 reads CATGTSNTGELFF. Written as DNA, the CDR3 is TGTGCCACCGGGACTAGTAATACCGGGGAGCTGTTTTTT. Complete variable domain (other parts from reference TRBV15 and TRBJ2-2): DAMVIQNPRYQVTQFGKPVTLSCSQTLNHNVMYWYQQKSSQAPKLLFHYYDKDFNNEADTPDNFQSRRPNTSFCFLDIRSPGLGDTAMYLCATGTSNTGELFFGEGSRLTVL.

V usage is TRBV30 and J usage is TRBJ1-6; a weak D match, TRBD1 (5 bases). Germline values: CDR1 GTSNPN, CDR2 SVGIG (reference sequence). Trimming removed 0 bases at V and 9 bases at J, with 12 bases between. There are 14 residues in the CDR3. The CDR3 loop is CAWSVGGSSSPLHF. CDR3 DNA sequence: TGTGCCTGGAGTGTGGGGGGATCCAGTTCACCCCTCCACTTT.

This rearrangement joins TRBV27 to TRBJ2-7, with D possibly being TRBD1 (7 bases). CDR1 and CDR2 (germline): MNHEY, SMNVEV (reference sequence). The CDR3 covers 14 residues. Trimming took 2 bases from V and 7 from J, leaving 15 bases between them. For the CDR3, the DNA is TGTGCCAGCAGTTTACGGACAGGTCGGGGGGAGCAGTACTTC. Its protein product is CASSLRTGRGEQYF.

This clone occurred once. This sequence joins TRBV28 and TRBJ1-2, with 9 bases lining up with TRBD1. Germline V lookup: CDR1 MDHEN, CDR2 SYDVKM. The CDR3 runs 16 residues. With V trimmed by 5 bases and J by 8 bases, 15 bases remained unmatched. The DNA for the CDR3 is TGTGCCAGCAGTCCCCACTACGGGACAGGGTCTTCGGGCTACACCTTC. This codes for CASSPHYGTGSSGYTF.